This record concerns one T cell receptor (beta chain) sequence. Its antigen is as yet unknown. Using unique molecular identifiers, the investigators prepared the TCRbeta library. Each CDR3 protein gets one entry after TCRdb re-called the PCR reads with MiXCR. The data contain approximately 1,000,000 distinct CDR3 sequences, around 30% of them singletons. This record comes from a study of T-cell reconstitution after alpha-beta-depleted transplantation in children. Findings of the study overall: Several hundred expanded graft clones reportedly were the source of alpha-beta T cells about two months after transplant.

The CDR3 has 15 residues. Germline V CDR1 and CDR2: SGHVS, FQNEAQ. The ends lost 1 base at V and 2 bases at J; junction bases unmatched: 5. Sequences were derived from PBMCs, mostly from graft donor cells, sampled 360 days after TCRalphabeta/CD19-depleted stem cell transplant. The chain recombines TRBV7-8 with TRBJ2-7, with 7 bases aligning to TRBD1. This clonotype was obtained from a boy younger than two who had a stem cell transplant for SCID, so the T cells may come from the graft donor. The CDR3 nucleotides read TGTGCCAGCAGCTTAGTCGAGGGGGCCACCTACGAGCAGTACTTC. Translating it yields CASSLVEGATYEQYF.